Following are 13 T cell receptor beta chains from one sample sequenced in a study of T cells in Graves' hyperthyroidism and ophthalmopathy. The TCR beta CDR3 regions underwent amplification using RNA transcripts as the source. The primer set for the first-round RT-PCR of the TCR CDR3 was HTBI. Each CDR3 protein gets one entry after TCRdb re-called the multiplex PCR reads with MiXCR. The repertoire holds approximately 600,000 distinct CDR3 sequences, with 20% to 25% as singletons. Source material: blood. These receptors originate from a man aged 30 to 39 with Graves' ophthalmopathy.

This clonotype was counted many times. In DNA, the CDR3 is TGTGCCAGCAGCCCGCCGGGGGGCGAGCAGTACTTC. Residues: CASSPPGGEQYF. The genes are TRBV3-1 and TRBJ2-7; 7 nucleotides align to TRBD2. Germline trimming cut 4 bases from V and 6 bases from J; bases unmatched to any gene: 3. Germline V lookup: CDR1 LGHDT, CDR2 YNNKEL (reference sequence). The CDR3 is 12 residues long.

This clonotype was detected only once. The chain couples TRBV4-3 to TRBJ1-4; tentative D call: TRBD1 (6 bases). The CDR3 contains 14 residues. Deletions cut 1 base from V and 8 bases from J, with 11 bases between. Germline lookup yields CDR1 LGHNA and CDR2 YSLEER. CDR3 in amino acids: CASSQGARGEKLFF. The DNA of the CDR3 is TGCGCCAGCAGCCAAGGTGCCAGGGGCGAAAAACTGTTTTTT.

The CDR3 loop is CASSFSTEGEQYF. CDR3 in DNA: TGTGCCAGCAGTTTCTCCACAGAGGGCGAGCAGTACTTC. The genes are TRBV12-3 or TRBV12-4 and TRBJ2-7; a possible D gene is TRBD2 (5 bases). V was clipped by 3 bases and J by 6 bases, with 12 bases between them. The CDR3 totals 13 residues.

This rearrangement joins TRBV25-1 to TRBJ1-5; the D gene is possibly TRBD1 (6 bases). This CDR3 region has 16 residues. CDR1 MGHDK and CDR2 SYGVNS come from the germline V gene. V gave up 10 bases and J gave up 4 bases, with 23 bases separating them. Here the CDR3 reads CATVRGGIRENQPQHF. The CDR3 region has the DNA TGTGCCACAGTGAGGGGGGGGATTAGAGAAAATCAGCCCCAGCATTTT.

This clonotype turned up a few times. CDR3 in amino acids: CASRGRGGTQYF. CDR3 nucleotide sequence: TGTGCCAGCAGGGGAAGGGGGGGTACGCAGTATTTT. The V call is TRBV11-2, the J call TRBJ2-3; D possibly corresponds to TRBD2 (7 bases). The CDR3 runs 12 residues. Germline V gene data show CDR1 as SGHAT and CDR2 as FQNNGV. Trimming left V 6 bases short and J 8 bases short, with 12 bases between.

The rearrangement links TRBV7-9 to TRBJ2-7, with D possibly being TRBD2 (6 bases). This CDR3 is built from 15 residues. Trimming stripped 8 bases from V and 0 bases from J, with 17 bases between. Germline CDR1 SEHNR, CDR2 FQNEAQ (reference sequence). DNA of the CDR3: TGTGCCAGCTCCCCCAGCGGCGGGAACTCCTACGAGCAGTACTTC. It codes for CASSPSGGNSYEQYF.

This chain links TRBV20-1 with TRBJ1-1; 7 bases agree with TRBD1. The CDR3 has 14 amino acids. Germline V CDR1 and CDR2: DFQATT, SNEGSKA (reference sequence). With V trimmed by 6 bases and J by 0 bases, 7 bases remained unmatched. CDR3 sequence: CSAKRGQLNTEAFF. The CDR3 nucleotides read TGCAGTGCAAAACGGGGACAGCTGAACACTGAAGCTTTCTTT.

The chain links TRBV7-3 to TRBJ2-3; TRBD2 matches at 8 bases. Germline-derived CDR1 and CDR2 are SGHTA and FQGTGA. The V segment lost 5 bases and the J segment 4 bases; nucleotides outside the gene matches: 20. The CDR3 loop spans 19 amino acids. The CDR3 loop reads CASSGKGDPGLVTADTQYF. CDR3 bases: TGTGCCAGCAGCGGAAAAGGGGATCCGGGACTAGTTACAGCAGATACGCAGTATTTT.

CDR3 residues: CASSKTGTSGIDTQYF. The CDR3 DNA reads TGTGCCAGCAGCAAGACCGGGACTAGCGGTATAGATACGCAGTATTTT. The chain has TRBV3-1 and TRBJ2-3, with 11 bases lining up with TRBD2. CDR1 and CDR2 from the germline V gene are LGHDT and YNNKEL (reference sequence). The CDR3 runs to 16 residues. The V segment lost 5 bases and the J segment 5 bases; nucleotides outside the gene matches: 9.

The chain has TRBV15 and TRBJ2-4; perhaps TRBD1 as D (5 bases). The length of the CDR3 is 14 residues. Germline CDR1 LNHNV, CDR2 YYDKDF (reference sequence). V was shortened by 0 bases and J by 4 bases, with 7 bases between the two germline ends. CDR3 sequence reads: CATSRETVKNIQYF. The CDR3 coding sequence is TGTGCCACCAGCAGAGAGACAGTGAAAAACATTCAGTACTTC.

The gene calls are TRBV19 and TRBJ2-1; no reliable D call. The CDR3 extends over 12 amino acids. Germline loops: CDR1 LNHDA, CDR2 SQIVND (reference sequence). Trimming removed 2 bases from V and 7 bases from J, with 6 bases in between. The CDR3 reads CASSIRGNEQFF. CDR3 in DNA: TGTGCCAGTAGTATAAGAGGTAATGAGCAGTTCTTC. Full variable domain (remainder filled in from reference TRBV19 and TRBJ2-1): DGGITQSPKYLFRKEGQNVTLSCEQNLNHDAMYWYRQDPGQGLRLIYYSQIVNDFQKGDIAEGYSVSREKKESFPLTVTSAQKNPTAFYLCASSIRGNEQFFGPGTRLTVL.

This chain connects TRBV5-5 to TRBJ2-7; TRBD2 agrees at 11 bases. This CDR3 contains 16 residues. Germline V gene sequence: CDR1 SGHKS, CDR2 YYEKEE (reference sequence). J was trimmed by 0 bases and V by 5 bases; bases with no gene match: 7. The CDR3 region has the DNA TGTGCCAGCAGTGGACTAGCGGGCCTTAGCTCCTACGAGCAGTACTTC. Residues: CASSGLAGLSSYEQYF.

The chain couples TRBV7-8 to TRBJ2-2, with 7 bases aligning to TRBD2. The CDR3 length is 17 residues. CDR1 is SGHVS and CDR2 is FQNEAQ in the germline V gene. V was pared by 0 bases and J by 0 bases, with 4 bases of the junction left unmatched. The CDR3 spells CASSLAPSGSNTGELFF. The CDR3 coding sequence is TGTGCCAGCAGCTTAGCGCCTAGCGGATCGAACACCGGGGAGCTGTTTTTT.